Described below is a single T cell receptor (beta chain) sequence and its context. These data are taken from a study of blood T cell repertoires in COVID-19. Whole-study context: Sources were T cells, B-cell-depleted T cells, or PBMCs; the material itself was cDNA or gDNA.

Under the authors' procedure: Reference gene primer amplification gave nucleated cell count estimates. Clones were read by immunoSEQ multiplex PCR, and TCRdb kept only the in-frame ones, dropping some. From that table come the V and J calls and clone size; the DNA was used to work out D and trimming. This table holds 75,000 to 85,000 clones, around 80% found once. This receptor was obtained from a human donor in a cohort sampled during active COVID-19. Source material: peripheral blood.

The CDR3 loop reads CASRTGVDYEQYF. As DNA, the CDR3 is TGTGCCAGCAGGACAGGGGTTGACTACGAGCAGTACTTC. V and J are TRBV6-5 and TRBJ2-7; 8 bases map to TRBD1. V shed 6 bases and J 3 bases; nucleotides not matched to a gene: 4. Germline V gene lookup returns CDR1 MNHEY and CDR2 SVGAGI. CDR3 size: 13 residues.